Listed below are T cell receptor beta chains from one sample, sequenced in a study of response to subunit inactivated influenza vaccine. TCRdb analysed the RT-PCR reads with MiXCR anew, one entry per CDR3 protein. The sample includes 700,000 to 900,000 distinct CDR3 sequences, 21% of them seen just once. Sequences were derived from PBMCs from blood, sampled 4 to 6 days after vaccination. These receptors all stem from a man aged 50 to 59 who received an inactivated influenza vaccine. CDR3s include the opening cysteine and the closing phenylalanine or tryptophan. Each record gives: clone size, V gene, D gene, J gene, CDR3 protein, CDR3 DNA. D genes are given only for firm matches. Clone size is given for some rows only: seen once, a few or many times, or a class if the clone is expanded.

clone_size: .
v_call: TRBV11-2
d_call: .
j_call: TRBJ2-2
cdr3_aa: CASSIARTGELFF
cdr3_nt: TGTGCCAGCAGCATTGCCCGCACCGGGGAGCTGTTTTTT

clone_size: few
v_call: TRBV10-3
d_call: .
j_call: TRBJ2-3
cdr3_aa: CAISESRGAFDTQYF
cdr3_nt: TGTGCCATCAGTGAGTCGAGAGGGGCTTTTGATACGCAGTATTTT

clone_size: many
v_call: TRBV5-1
d_call: TRBD2
j_call: TRBJ2-7
cdr3_aa: CASSDGGLAGAEQYF
cdr3_nt: TGCGCCAGCAGCGACGGCGGACTAGCGGGCGCCGAGCAGTACTTC

clone_size: few
v_call: TRBV28
d_call: .
j_call: TRBJ1-3
cdr3_aa: CASSPLEGKNRNTIYF
cdr3_nt: TGTGCCAGCAGTCCCCTGGAGGGGAAGAATAGAAACACCATATATTTT

clone_size: few
v_call: TRBV6-5
d_call: .
j_call: TRBJ2-1
cdr3_aa: CASSYSDRFNEQFF
cdr3_nt: TGTGCCAGCAGTTACTCGGATCGGTTCAATGAGCAGTTCTTC

clone_size: few
v_call: TRBV10-3
d_call: .
j_call: TRBJ2-7
cdr3_aa: CAISESKGGGFSYEQYF
cdr3_nt: TGTGCCATCAGTGAGTCGAAAGGCGGGGGCTTCTCCTACGAGCAGTACTTC

clone_size: .
v_call: TRBV4-1
d_call: TRBD1
j_call: TRBJ1-1
cdr3_aa: CASSQGQGYTEAFF
cdr3_nt: TGCGCCAGCAGCCAAGGACAGGGGTATACTGAAGCTTTCTTT

clone_size: few
v_call: TRBV7-3
d_call: .
j_call: TRBJ2-1
cdr3_aa: CATSAGVASYNEQFF
cdr3_nt: TGTGCCACTTCGGCCGGGGTAGCCTCCTACAATGAGCAGTTCTTC

clone_size: .
v_call: TRBV4-3
d_call: .
j_call: TRBJ2-2
cdr3_aa: CASSQEGELFF
cdr3_nt: TGCGCCAGCAGCCAAGAGGGGGAGCTGTTTTTT

clone_size: few
v_call: TRBV6-5
d_call: TRBD1
j_call: TRBJ2-3
cdr3_aa: CASSYLMGQTDTQYF
cdr3_nt: TGTGCCAGCAGTTACCTCATGGGACAGACAGATACGCAGTATTTT

clone_size: .
v_call: TRBV27
d_call: .
j_call: TRBJ2-5
cdr3_aa: CASRLTNSETQYF
cdr3_nt: TGTGCCAGCAGATTGACTAACTCAGAGACCCAGTACTTC

clone_size: few
v_call: TRBV4-1
d_call: .
j_call: TRBJ2-5
cdr3_aa: CASKSYEGLQETQYF
cdr3_nt: TGCGCCAGCAAATCGTATGAGGGGCTCCAAGAGACCCAGTACTTC

clone_size: many
v_call: TRBV6-1
d_call: .
j_call: TRBJ1-3
cdr3_aa: CASRGTVGNTIYF
cdr3_nt: TGTGCCAGCAGGGGGACGGTTGGAAACACCATATATTTT

clone_size: few
v_call: TRBV2
d_call: .
j_call: TRBJ1-3
cdr3_aa: CASSVETLSGNTIYF
cdr3_nt: TGTGCCAGCAGTGTGGAGACACTTTCTGGAAACACCATATATTTT

clone_size: few
v_call: TRBV20-1
d_call: .
j_call: TRBJ1-5
cdr3_aa: CSAGGMGDQPQHF
cdr3_nt: TGCAGTGCTGGGGGGATGGGGGATCAGCCCCAGCATTTT

clone_size: few
v_call: TRBV20-1
d_call: .
j_call: TRBJ1-4
cdr3_aa: CSAPAGPTNEKLFF
cdr3_nt: TGCAGTGCCCCCGCAGGCCCAACTAATGAAAAACTGTTTTTT

clone_size: .
v_call: TRBV6-5
d_call: .
j_call: TRBJ2-3
cdr3_aa: CASSSGQIPSTDTQYF
cdr3_nt: TGTGCCAGCAGCAGCGGACAGATCCCTAGCACAGATACGCAGTATTTT

clone_size: many
v_call: TRBV6-5
d_call: TRBD2
j_call: TRBJ2-3
cdr3_aa: CASSYYGLAGGPYTQYF
cdr3_nt: TGTGCCAGCAGTTACTACGGACTAGCGGGGGGGCCATATACGCAGTATTTT

clone_size: few
v_call: TRBV18
d_call: .
j_call: TRBJ1-1
cdr3_aa: CASSREGQVRGTEAFF
cdr3_nt: TGTGCCAGCTCACGAGAAGGGCAGGTTCGGGGCACTGAAGCTTTCTTT

clone_size: .
v_call: TRBV18
d_call: TRBD1
j_call: TRBJ1-3
cdr3_aa: CASSPVTGGSSSSGNTIYF
cdr3_nt: TGTGCCAGCTCACCAGTGACAGGGGGTTCTTCAAGCTCTGGAAACACCATATATTTT

clone_size: few
v_call: TRBV6-1
d_call: TRBD1
j_call: TRBJ2-5
cdr3_aa: CASSPTGERETQYF
cdr3_nt: TGTGCCAGCAGCCCAACAGGGGAGAGAGAGACCCAGTACTTC

clone_size: .
v_call: TRBV12-3/TRBV12-4
d_call: TRBD1
j_call: TRBJ2-2
cdr3_aa: CASSPEDRVNTGELFF
cdr3_nt: TGTGCCAGCAGTCCGGAGGACAGGGTCAACACCGGGGAGCTGTTTTTT

clone_size: .
v_call: TRBV7-2
d_call: TRBD1
j_call: TRBJ1-3
cdr3_aa: CDSSLEGQGDTIYF
cdr3_nt: TGTGACAGCAGCTTAGAAGGACAGGGTGACACCATATATTTT

clone_size: few
v_call: TRBV28
d_call: .
j_call: TRBJ2-3
cdr3_aa: CASSGGGITDTQYF
cdr3_nt: TGTGCCAGCAGCGGAGGGGGGATCACAGATACGCAGTATTTT

clone_size: .
v_call: TRBV7-9
d_call: TRBD2
j_call: TRBJ2-1
cdr3_aa: CASSSYRGGDEQFF
cdr3_nt: TGTGCCAGCAGCAGCTATCGGGGAGGGGATGAGCAGTTCTTC

clone_size: few
v_call: TRBV12-3/TRBV12-4
d_call: .
j_call: TRBJ2-7
cdr3_aa: CASRFAESYEQYF
cdr3_nt: TGTGCCAGCAGATTCGCGGAGTCCTACGAGCAGTACTTC

clone_size: .
v_call: TRBV18
d_call: TRBD1
j_call: TRBJ1-5
cdr3_aa: CASSRQGVNQPQHF
cdr3_nt: TGTGCCAGCTCGCGACAGGGTGTCAATCAGCCCCAGCATTTT

clone_size: many
v_call: TRBV7-8
d_call: TRBD1
j_call: TRBJ1-4
cdr3_aa: CASSPEQGFHEKLFF
cdr3_nt: TGTGCCAGCAGCCCCGAACAGGGGTTCCATGAAAAACTGTTTTTT

clone_size: few
v_call: TRBV20-1
d_call: .
j_call: TRBJ2-5
cdr3_aa: CSATRRGKETQYF
cdr3_nt: TGCAGTGCAACCCGGCGGGGAAAAGAGACCCAGTACTTC

clone_size: .
v_call: TRBV29-1
d_call: .
j_call: TRBJ2-5
cdr3_aa: CSVDPFQETQYF
cdr3_nt: TGCAGCGTTGATCCTTTCCAAGAGACCCAGTACTTC

clone_size: many
v_call: TRBV20-1
d_call: TRBD2
j_call: TRBJ2-1
cdr3_aa: CSASPRRRLAGVHNEQFF
cdr3_nt: TGCAGTGCTAGTCCCCGCCGTAGACTAGCGGGAGTCCACAATGAGCAGTTCTTC

clone_size: few
v_call: TRBV6-5
d_call: TRBD2
j_call: TRBJ2-7
cdr3_aa: CASSYSSGAYEQYF
cdr3_nt: TGTGCCAGCAGTTACTCCAGCGGGGCCTACGAGCAGTACTTC

clone_size: .
v_call: TRBV19
d_call: .
j_call: TRBJ2-6
cdr3_aa: CASSPLGGRYSGANVLTF
cdr3_nt: TGTGCCAGTAGCCCCCTGGGGGGCAGATACTCTGGGGCCAACGTCCTGACTTTC

clone_size: few
v_call: TRBV5-1
d_call: TRBD1
j_call: TRBJ2-2
cdr3_aa: CASSSQQGGNTGELFF
cdr3_nt: TGCGCCAGCAGCTCCCAACAGGGGGGGAACACCGGGGAGCTGTTTTTT

clone_size: .
v_call: TRBV7-2
d_call: .
j_call: TRBJ2-2
cdr3_aa: CASSQVVPGTGELFF
cdr3_nt: TGTGCCAGCAGCCAGGTCGTTCCAGGGACCGGGGAGCTGTTTTTT

clone_size: .
v_call: TRBV7-8
d_call: TRBD1
j_call: TRBJ2-3
cdr3_aa: CASSLTGTGVTDTQYF
cdr3_nt: TGTGCCAGCAGTTTGACCGGGACAGGGGTGACAGATACGCAGTATTTT

clone_size: few
v_call: TRBV5-6
d_call: .
j_call: TRBJ1-4
cdr3_aa: CASSLSGSTTNEKLFF
cdr3_nt: TGTGCCAGCAGCTTGTCCGGGTCAACAACTAATGAAAAACTGTTTTTT

clone_size: .
v_call: TRBV5-1
d_call: .
j_call: TRBJ1-6
cdr3_aa: CASRGDAGSYNSPLHF
cdr3_nt: TGCGCCAGCAGGGGGGACGCAGGCTCCTATAATTCACCCCTCCACTTT

clone_size: many
v_call: TRBV12-3/TRBV12-4
d_call: .
j_call: TRBJ1-2
cdr3_aa: CASSRRGGDHGYTF
cdr3_nt: TGTGCCAGCAGTCGCCGGGGGGGCGACCATGGCTACACCTTC

clone_size: .
v_call: TRBV10-3
d_call: TRBD2
j_call: TRBJ2-1
cdr3_aa: CAISRTSGTNEQFF
cdr3_nt: TGTGCCATCAGTAGGACTAGCGGGACTAATGAGCAGTTCTTC

clone_size: .
v_call: TRBV7-2
d_call: TRBD2
j_call: TRBJ2-5
cdr3_aa: CASSPQRGGLQTQYF
cdr3_nt: TGTGCCAGCAGCCCTCAGCGGGGGGGCCTTCAGACCCAGTACTTC

clone_size: few
v_call: TRBV29-1
d_call: TRBD2
j_call: TRBJ2-1
cdr3_aa: CSVDAKGLVYNEQFF
cdr3_nt: TGCAGCGTGGACGCCAAGGGACTAGTATACAATGAGCAGTTCTTC

clone_size: .
v_call: TRBV11-2
d_call: TRBD2
j_call: TRBJ2-7
cdr3_aa: CASSLAIAGGRYEQYF
cdr3_nt: TGTGCCAGCAGCTTAGCAATAGCGGGGGGACGATACGAGCAGTACTTC

clone_size: .
v_call: TRBV20-1
d_call: .
j_call: TRBJ2-1
cdr3_aa: CSAYEGRSYNEQFF
cdr3_nt: TGCAGTGCCTACGAGGGACGTTCCTACAATGAGCAGTTCTTC

clone_size: few
v_call: TRBV5-1
d_call: TRBD2
j_call: TRBJ2-3
cdr3_aa: CASSLTSGFDTQYF
cdr3_nt: TGCGCCAGCAGCTTGACTAGCGGTTTCGATACGCAGTATTTT

clone_size: .
v_call: TRBV7-9
d_call: .
j_call: TRBJ1-2
cdr3_aa: CASSRTEGYGYTF
cdr3_nt: TGTGCCAGCAGCCGGACAGAAGGCTATGGCTACACCTTC

clone_size: many
v_call: TRBV12-3/TRBV12-4
d_call: .
j_call: TRBJ2-4
cdr3_aa: CASSFGRLTAKNIQYF
cdr3_nt: TGTGCCAGCAGTTTTGGTAGACTAACGGCCAAAAACATTCAGTACTTC

clone_size: .
v_call: TRBV28
d_call: .
j_call: TRBJ1-1
cdr3_aa: CASSSDPLGAFF
cdr3_nt: TGTGCCAGCAGTTCTGACCCGCTGGGCGCTTTCTTT

clone_size: many
v_call: TRBV6-5
d_call: .
j_call: TRBJ2-3
cdr3_aa: CASSYGGDRDTQYF
cdr3_nt: TGTGCCAGCAGTTACGGAGGAGACCGGGATACGCAGTATTTT

clone_size: few
v_call: TRBV7-2
d_call: .
j_call: TRBJ2-3
cdr3_aa: CASSFWVFTDTQYF
cdr3_nt: TGTGCCAGCAGCTTCTGGGTGTTCACAGATACGCAGTATTTT

clone_size: .
v_call: TRBV10-2
d_call: .
j_call: TRBJ1-6
cdr3_aa: CASGPGISGISPLHF
cdr3_nt: TGCGCCAGCGGACCAGGGATTTCGGGGATTTCACCCCTCCACTTT

clone_size: few
v_call: TRBV6-2/TRBV6-3
d_call: TRBD1
j_call: TRBJ1-1
cdr3_aa: CASSSGQLHIMNTEAFF
cdr3_nt: TGTGCCAGCAGTTCGGGACAGCTCCATATCATGAACACTGAAGCTTTCTTT

clone_size: .
v_call: TRBV10-3
d_call: TRBD1
j_call: TRBJ1-1
cdr3_aa: CAISAGGSRRNTEAFF
cdr3_nt: TGTGCCATCAGTGCAGGGGGCTCCCGGAGGAACACTGAAGCTTTCTTT